One and the same sample provided the 16 T cell receptor beta chains below, sequenced in a study of T cells in women clearing cervical HPV infection. Assay: immunoSEQ multiplex PCR; the TCRdb copy retains only in-frame clones and omits some. The repertoire shows 36,000 or so clones; the top ten hold less than 9%. Material: blood buffy coat. The receptors originated from a woman between 18 and 69 years old with a cervical HPV16 infection that either progressed to CIN3+ or cleared (not recorded which).

A note on this clone: The read terminates 3 residues before the CDR3 end, so the remaining end is supplied by the germline J gene. V usage is TRBV7-9 and J usage is TRBJ2-7; 7 bases agree with TRBD1. CDR3 size: 15 residues. Trimming took 3 bases from V and 2 from J; bases not matched to a gene: 7. The V gene's germline CDR1 is SEHNR and CDR2 FQNEAQ (reference sequence). CDR3 DNA (partial): TGTGCCAGCAGCTTTGGGACAGTGGACACCTACGAG. It encodes CASSFGTVDTYE. The whole CDR3 protein is CASSFGTVDTYEQYF.

A remark on this clone: The read falls 3 residues short of the CDR3 end, and the missing part is taken from the germline J gene. The chain couples TRBV28 to TRBJ1-2; 8 positions match TRBD1. Trimming cost V 7 bases and J 1 base; bases outside gene matches: 2. Germline assignment: CDR1 MDHEN and CDR2 SYDVKM. The CDR3 contains 13 residues. CDR3 sequence reads: CASTGQGNYGYTF. The CDR3 DNA, read in part, is TGTGCCAGCACCGGACAGGGTAACTATGGC.

About this clone itself: The CDR3 end is not reached by the read, which stops 3 residues before it; the germline J gene fills it in. V gene TRBV11-3 combines with J gene TRBJ1-1; TRBD1 might be the D (5 bases). The CDR3 loop spans 13 amino acids. Germline-derived CDR1 and CDR2 are SGHNT and YENEEA. The covered CDR3 bases are TGTGCCAGCAGCGGCGGGGACGGCCAGGAA. Amino acids: CASSGGDGQE. The complete CDR3 sequence is CASSGGDGQEAFF. Supplemented by reference TRBV11-3 and TRBJ1-1, the full variable domain reads EAGVVQSPRYKIIEKKQPVAFWCNPISGHNTLYWYLQNLGQGPELLIRYENEEAVDDSQLPKDRFSAERLKGVDSTLKIQPAELGDSAVYLCASSGGDGQEAFFGQGTRLTVV.

A remark on this clone: This same CDR3 is encoded by further DNA sequences in the sample. The CDR3: CASSFSDLSGNTIYF. Incomplete CDR3 DNA: TGTGCCAGCAGCTTTAGCGATCTCTCTGGAAACACC. The chain combines TRBV11-2 with TRBJ1-3; D gene uncertain. Read sequence stops 3 residues before the CDR3 end, and the germline J gene provides the missing end. With 3 bases removed from V and 0 bases from J, the gap between germline ends came to 9 bases. Germline CDR1 is SGHAT and CDR2 is FQNNGV. This CDR3 has 15 residues.

To note about this clone: The DNA ends 3 residues before the CDR3 does, and the rest of the CDR3 is filled in from the germline J gene. The gene calls are TRBV5-1 and TRBJ2-5; tentative D call: TRBD1 (6 bases). Trimming left V 5 bases short and J 2 bases short, with 10 bases between. CDR1 is SGHRS, CDR2 YFSETQ, per germline. The CDR3 length is 13 residues. The part of the CDR3 DNA that was read is TGCGCCAGCAGAAACACAGGGCAAGAGACC. Its translation is CASRNTGQET. The whole CDR3 sequence reads CASRNTGQETQYF.

For this clone: The read is 3 residues too short to cover the CDR3 end, so that end is filled in from the germline J gene. The chain uses TRBV12-3 or TRBV12-4 and TRBJ2-1; TRBD2 matches 13 bases. There are 18 residues in the CDR3. V lost 6 bases, J lost 5 bases, and 13 bases stayed unmatched. CDR3 sequence: CASSPAWTSGGPNNEQFF. The CDR3 DNA, read in part, is TGTGCCAGCAGCCCCGCGTGGACTAGCGGGGGTCCCAACAATGAG.

With respect to this clone: The read is 3 residues too short to cover the CDR3 end, so that end is filled in from the germline J gene. The rearrangement uses TRBV20-1 and TRBJ2-5; D uncertain. The CDR3 length is 11 residues. Germline V gene data show CDR1 as DFQATT and CDR2 as SNEGSKA (reference sequence). Trimming cost V 4 bases and J 4 bases, with 7 bases left between them. The covered CDR3 bases are TGCAGTGCTACACAACGAGAGACC. This encodes CSATQRET. The CDR3, in full, reads CSATQRETQYF.

A word on this clone: The read is 3 residues too short to cover the CDR3 end, so that end is filled in from the germline J gene. The chain carries TRBV7-7 and TRBJ1-2, with a weak D call TRBD1 (6 bases). This CDR3 has 13 amino acids. Germline CDR1 SSHAT, CDR2 FNYEAQ (reference sequence). The CDR3 DNA, read in part, is TGTGCCAGCCGTCTTGGGGACATGTACGAC. Protein product: CASRLGDMYD. The full CDR3 sequence reads CASRLGDMYDYTF.

On this clone itself: The read terminates 3 residues ahead of where the CDR3 ends, so the germline J gene completes it. V is TRBV19 and J is TRBJ2-1; 7 positions match TRBD1. This CDR3 has 14 residues. The ends lost 6 bases at V and 9 bases at J; junction bases unmatched: 11. Germline V CDR1 and CDR2: LNHDA, SQIVND (reference sequence). CDR3 protein: CASRSRGGIGEQFF. Partial CDR3 DNA: TGTGCCAGTAGGTCACGAGGGGGCATCGGTGAG. Together with reference TRBV19 and TRBJ2-1, the CDR3 gives the full variable domain: DGGITQSPKYLFRKEGQNVTLSCEQNLNHDAMYWYRQDPGQGLRLIYYSQIVNDFQKGDIAEGYSVSREKKESFPLTVTSAQKNPTAFYLCASRSRGGIGEQFFGPGTRLTVL.

CDR3 bases read: TGTGCCAGCAGTGTCGGCTACGAG. This gives the protein CASSVGYE. The whole CDR3 sequence is CASSVGYEQYF. V is TRBV2 and J is TRBJ2-7; no reliable D call. The read halts 3 residues ahead of the CDR3 end, with the missing end drawn from the germline J gene. Germline V gene data show CDR1 as SNHLY and CDR2 as FYNNEI. CDR3 length: 11 amino acids. V lost 4 bases, J lost 3 bases, and 4 bases lay in between.

Note on this clone: The sequence runs out 3 residues before the end of the CDR3; the remainder is reconstructed from the germline J gene. The V and J genes are TRBV7-9 and TRBJ1-2, with TRBD1 as a possible D gene (6 bases). Germline values: CDR1 SEHNR, CDR2 FQNEAQ (reference sequence). The CDR3 totals 14 residues. Incomplete CDR3 DNA: TGTGCCAGCAGCTACAGGGTTGTGACAGATACC. Its protein is CASSYRVVTDT. The full CDR3 reads CASSYRVVTDTYTF.

A note on this clone: The read ends 3 residues before the CDR3 terminus; that terminus is restored from the germline J gene. The J gene is TRBJ2-5, the V gene TRBV7-2; a weak D match, TRBD2 (5 bases). There are 15 residues in the CDR3. Germline CDR1 reads SGHTA; CDR2 reads FQGNSA. V was clipped by 5 bases and J by 1 base, with 14 bases between them. The CDR3 bases that were read are TGTGCCAGCAGCCCCCCGGGGTCAACCCAAGAGACC. Amino acids: CASSPPGSTQET. The whole CDR3 reads CASSPPGSTQETQYF.

Concerning this clone: The read comes to an end 3 residues before the CDR3 does, leaving the germline J gene to fill in the end. This chain links TRBV20-1 with TRBJ1-1; 11 nucleotides match TRBD1. This CDR3 has 13 residues. Germline CDR1 DFQATT, CDR2 SNEGSKA (reference sequence). The J segment lost 5 bases and the V segment lost 5 bases, leaving 4 bases of the junction unmatched. The CDR3 DNA, read in part, is TGCAGTGCTGGACAGGGGGCTGAGACTGAA. It specifies CSAGQGAETE. The complete CDR3 reads CSAGQGAETEAFF.

CDR3 bases read: TGTGCCAGCAGCCCAGACAGGGGGCCG. Its protein product is CASSPDRGP. The CDR3 as a whole reads CASSPDRGPAFF. The V and J genes are TRBV5-6 and TRBJ1-1, with 10 bases identical to TRBD1. The read terminates 3 residues ahead of where the CDR3 ends, so the germline J gene completes it. CDR1 and CDR2 (germline): SGHDT, YYEEEE. This CDR3 contains 12 residues.

A note on this clone: Read sequence stops 3 residues before the CDR3 end, and the germline J gene provides the missing end. The V and J genes are TRBV20-1 and TRBJ2-1; possible D gene TRBD2, 7 bases. The V end lost 2 bases, the J end lost 2 bases, and 13 bases lay between the germline ends. Germline CDR1 reads DFQATT; CDR2 reads SNEGSKA (reference sequence). The CDR3 has 15 residues. The sequenced part of the CDR3 DNA is TGCAGTGCTAGATTACGAGGGGGGGCCTACAATGAG. Its translation: CSARLRGGAYNE. The entire CDR3 reads CSARLRGGAYNEQFF.

Turning to this clone: The CDR3 is cut off 3 residues early in the read; its end comes from the germline J gene. This rearrangement joins TRBV7-2 to TRBJ2-7; possible D gene TRBD2, 5 bases. V was trimmed by 5 bases and J by 3 bases, leaving 17 bases between them. CDR3 length: 15 residues. Per the germline V gene, CDR1 is SGHTA and CDR2 is FQGNSA. Incomplete CDR3 DNA: TGTGCCAGCAGCCCCCGGGGTGAGGGAAGCTACGAG. It specifies CASSPRGEGSYE. The CDR3 in its entirety is CASSPRGEGSYEQYF.